The source of this T cell receptor beta chain is a study of control samples from healthy donors and cancer patients (dated by TCRdb to the early 2020s). Cut back by 5 bases and 8 bases, the V and J ends lie 18 bases apart. The germline V gene (reference sequence) specifies LGHDT as CDR1 and YNNKEL as CDR2. The CDR3, from cysteine to phenylalanine, totals 14 residues. Here the CDR3 DNA is all that survives: 42 bases in frame from base 1. Only a few counts were recorded for this clone. This receptor's antigen is unknown. It has no much larger one-base neighbor in the sample; base qualities were not kept. Receptor libraries were prepared by the immunoSEQ multiplex PCR assay. TCRdb provides this immuneACCESS table in a form limited to in-frame rearrangements. Some clones are lacking; in checked studies, under half of them reflect an unresolved V gene, and why the rest are absent is not known. Here the sample has about 170,000 clones; roughly 88% occur a single time. Of the sample, roughly 5.3% falls within the top ten clones.

This receptor was taken from a woman aged 25 to 39 in good health. The V gene is TRBV3-1 (or the pseudogene TRBV3-2) and the J gene is TRBJ1-2; too little of a D gene remains to name it. The sample taken for sequencing was blood. The CDR3 reads as follows: CASSVSDGRMGYTF. The DNA sequence follows: TGTGCCAGCAGCGTTTCTGACGGACGAATGGGCTACACCTTC.